Listed below are T cell receptor beta chains from one sample, sequenced in a study of cytotoxic CD8 clonotypes in ibrutinib-treated CLL. Sequencing was performed with immunoSEQ multiplex PCR; in TCRdb, only in-frame clones are kept and a portion is missing. This table holds some 200,000 clones, 70% found once. Here the sequenced sample was PBMCs, taken after 12 months of ibrutinib treatment. Receptors originate from a human donor with chronic lymphocytic leukemia. Each CDR3 is given with its conserved first and last residue. D genes are given only for firm matches. Not every row has a clone size; where given, it reads once, few, many or a size class.

>.|TRBV4-3|TRBJ2-7|TRBD2
CASSPRTSGTYEQYF
TGCGCCAGCAGCCCCCGGACTAGCGGAACCTACGAGCAGTACTTC
>.|TRBV5-1|TRBJ2-7|TRBD2
CASFLGTSGYEQYF
TGCGCCAGCTTCCTTGGGACTAGCGGCTACGAGCAGTACTTC
>.|TRBV6-1|TRBJ2-1|TRBD1
CASSADRGRVQSEQFF
TGTGCCAGCAGTGCGGACAGGGGGCGCGTACAAAGTGAGCAGTTCTTC
>.|TRBV10-2|TRBJ1-5|.
CASSALDANSNQPQHF
TGCGCCAGCAGTGCATTGGACGCCAATAGCAATCAGCCCCAGCATTTT
>.|TRBV11-1|TRBJ2-7|.
CASSRGGFSYEQYF
TGTGCCAGCAGCCGTGGGGGCTTCTCCTACGAGCAGTACTTC
>few|TRBV28|TRBJ1-2|.
CATTDGVLYGYTF
TGTGCCACGACGGACGGGGTGCTCTATGGCTACACCTTC
>.|TRBV6-1|TRBJ1-2|TRBD1
CARMSTGVGYGYTF
TGTGCACGAATGAGTACAGGGGTGGGCTATGGCTACACCTTC
>.|TRBV30|TRBJ2-1|TRBD2
CAWGNWRGGHEQFF
TGTGCCTGGGGGAACTGGCGGGGAGGGCATGAGCAGTTCTTC
>.|TRBV7-8|TRBJ2-7|.
CASSLNVRGSYEQYF
TGTGCCAGCAGCTTAAACGTCAGGGGTTCCTACGAGCAGTACTTC
>.|TRBV2|TRBJ1-1|.
CASRVSQNTEAFF
TGTGCCAGCAGGGTATCACAGAACACTGAAGCTTTCTTT
>.|TRBV6-5|TRBJ2-7|.
CASIPTGRGYEQYF
TGTGCCAGCATCCCGACGGGCCGGGGATACGAGCAGTACTTC
>.|TRBV7-2|TRBJ1-2|.
CASSPRLWGYTF
TGTGCCAGCAGCCCGAGATTGTGGGGCTACACCTTC
>.|TRBV18|TRBJ1-3|.
CASSPPGGRTFSGNTIYF
TGTGCCAGCTCACCACCAGGGGGGAGGACCTTCTCTGGAAACACCATATATTTT
>.|TRBV18|TRBJ2-7|TRBD2
CASSPGRAPDYEQYF
TGTGCCAGCTCACCGGGGAGGGCGCCTGACTACGAGCAGTACTTC
>.|TRBV7-9|TRBJ2-7|TRBD1
CASSRDRAYEQYF
TGTGCCAGCAGCCGGGACAGGGCCTACGAGCAGTACTTC
>.|TRBV30|TRBJ1-1|.
CAWFRTVNTEAFF
TGTGCCTGGTTCCGGACAGTTAACACTGAAGCTTTCTTT
>.|TRBV30|TRBJ2-5|.
CAWSVGFQETQYF
TGTGCCTGGAGTGTAGGGTTCCAAGAGACCCAGTACTTC
>few|TRBV9|TRBJ2-5|.
CASSVGWSLGLEAQYF
TGTGCCAGCAGCGTAGGTTGGTCTCTGGGTCTGGAGGCCCAGTACTTC
>.|TRBV11-2|TRBJ2-7|.
CASSKQGYEQYF
TGTGCCAGCAGCAAACAGGGCTACGAGCAGTACTTC
>.|TRBV7-8|TRBJ2-7|.
CASSLRLETYEQYF
TGTGCCAGCAGCCTAAGACTAGAGACCTACGAGCAGTACTTC
>.|TRBV5-3|TRBJ1-2|.
CARSLDPWANYGYTF
TGTGCCAGAAGCTTGGATCCCTGGGCTAACTATGGCTACACCTTC
>.|TRBV30|TRBJ2-3|TRBD2
CAWSGRVLAGGQGDTQYF
TGTGCCTGGAGTGGCAGGGTACTAGCGGGGGGGCAAGGAGATACGCAGTATTTT
>few|TRBV7-2|TRBJ1-2|TRBD1
CASSLPIRDRGNGYTF
TGTGCCAGCAGCTTACCAATCCGGGACAGGGGGAACGGCTACACCTTC
>.|TRBV19|TRBJ2-7|.
CASSPSAGYEQYF
TGTGCCAGTAGCCCATCCGCGGGCTACGAGCAGTACTTC
>.|TRBV7-9|TRBJ1-2|.
CASSFKGPEHGYTF
TGTGCCAGCAGCTTTAAGGGACCAGAGCATGGCTACACCTTC
>.|TRBV25-1|TRBJ1-6|.
CASRRSENSPLHF
TGTGCCAGCAGAAGGAGTGAGAATTCACCCCTCCACTTT
>.|TRBV30|TRBJ1-2|.
CAWSPRTVGGYTF
TGTGCCTGGAGCCCACGGACAGTGGGCGGCTACACCTTC
>.|TRBV19|TRBJ2-1|.
CASSTTSSSYNEQFF
TGTGCCAGTAGTACCACTAGTAGCTCCTACAATGAGCAGTTCTTC
>few|TRBV30|TRBJ1-4|.
CAWSTVPTNEKLFF
TGTGCCTGGAGTACAGTGCCAACTAATGAAAAACTGTTTTTT
>.|TRBV28|TRBJ2-3|.
CASSSHPDTQYF
TGTGCCAGCAGTTCACACCCAGATACGCAGTATTTT
>.|TRBV6-5|TRBJ2-5|TRBD2
CASSYSGLASETQYF
TGTGCCAGCAGTTATTCGGGACTAGCGAGTGAGACCCAGTACTTC
>few|TRBV18|TRBJ2-3|.
CASSEKTLTDTQYF
TGTGCCAGCTCAGAAAAAACCCTCACAGATACGCAGTATTTT
>few|TRBV15|TRBJ2-1|TRBD2
CATSRDLAGGNEQFF
TGTGCCACCAGCAGAGATCTAGCGGGGGGAAATGAGCAGTTCTTC
>.|TRBV7-3|TRBJ1-2|.
CASSPTGSYGYTF
TGTGCCAGCAGCCCCACAGGGTCCTATGGCTACACCTTC
>.|TRBV10-2|TRBJ1-2|.
CASRETASYGYTF
TGCGCCAGCAGAGAAACAGCATCCTATGGCTACACCTTC
>.|TRBV29-1|TRBJ1-1|TRBD1
CSVQGAGWTEAFF
TGCAGCGTTCAGGGGGCCGGGTGGACTGAAGCTTTCTTT
>.|TRBV19|TRBJ1-2|.
CASSSTGLYGYTF
TGTGCCAGTAGTAGCACCGGGCTATATGGCTACACCTTC
>.|TRBV28|TRBJ1-4|.
CAIATGSATNEKLFF
TGTGCCATCGCGACAGGTTCTGCAACTAATGAAAAACTGTTTTTT
>.|TRBV6-5|TRBJ2-1|TRBD1
CAGLDRGTNEQFF
TGTGCCGGGTTAGACAGGGGTACTAATGAGCAGTTCTTC
>.|TRBV5-8|TRBJ2-2|.
CASSLVLGELFF
TGTGCCAGCAGCTTGGTTCTCGGGGAGCTGTTTTTT
>.|TRBV7-8|TRBJ2-7|TRBD2
CASTVAGNVYEQYF
TGTGCCAGCACCGTAGCGGGGAACGTCTACGAGCAGTACTTC
>.|TRBV14|TRBJ2-7|TRBD2
CASSQGRVGSTSGF
TGTGCCAGCAGCCAAGGGCGGGTAGGGTCGACTAGCGGCTTC
>few|TRBV20-1|TRBJ1-2|.
CSALDRSGYTF
TGCAGTGCATTGGACAGAAGTGGCTACACCTTC
>.|TRBV27|TRBJ2-7|TRBD2
CASSLSASGTYEQYF
TGTGCCAGCAGTTTATCGGCTAGCGGGACCTACGAGCAGTACTTC
>few|TRBV10-3|TRBJ1-2|.
CAIMGSGDDGYTF
TGTGCCATCATGGGCTCGGGGGACGATGGCTACACCTTC
>.|TRBV29-1|TRBJ1-1|.
CSVIRESNTEAFF
TGCAGCGTTATCAGGGAATCGAACACTGAAGCTTTCTTT
>.|TRBV30|TRBJ2-7|.
CAWSGGVEQYF
TGTGCCTGGAGTGGGGGGGTCGAGCAGTACTTC
>.|TRBV11-2|TRBJ1-6|.
CASSLAQPSFSYNSPLHF
TGTGCCAGCAGCTTGGCACAACCGTCCTTCTCCTATAATTCACCCCTCCACTTT
>.|TRBV6-1|TRBJ1-5|TRBD1
CASMRTGEYQPQHF
TGTGCCAGCATGAGGACAGGGGAATATCAGCCCCAGCATTTT
>.|TRBV18|TRBJ2-1|TRBD2
CASSPLPGTRTYNEQFF
TGTGCCAGCTCACCACTACCCGGGACTAGAACTTACAATGAGCAGTTCTTC
>.|TRBV7-9|TRBJ1-2|.
CASSMGDNGYTF
TGTGCCAGCAGCATGGGGGATAATGGCTACACCTTC